This T cell receptor gamma chain comes out of a study of gamma-delta chains in newborns, infants, children. Whole-study context: Microbial exposure reportedly drives polyclonal innate γδ T cell expansion after birth.

Counting both end residues, the CDR3 totals 24 amino acids. Germline loops: CDR1 GITISATS, CDR2 ISYDGTV (reference sequence). TCRdb called clones anew from the reads with CATT. The sample totals some 48 gamma-chain clones. In the case of this clone: Because the CDR3's place on the DNA is in doubt, the DNA is left out and the CDR3 is given as listed by TCRdb.

The sequencing here drew on blood, taken at baseline. No J gene was called, and the V gene is TRGV9. This sequence was found in a child who received the measles vaccine. This table probably holds off-target reads from a library built for another chain. Here the CDR3 reads CACDTVLGAWDTRQMFFGTGIKLF.